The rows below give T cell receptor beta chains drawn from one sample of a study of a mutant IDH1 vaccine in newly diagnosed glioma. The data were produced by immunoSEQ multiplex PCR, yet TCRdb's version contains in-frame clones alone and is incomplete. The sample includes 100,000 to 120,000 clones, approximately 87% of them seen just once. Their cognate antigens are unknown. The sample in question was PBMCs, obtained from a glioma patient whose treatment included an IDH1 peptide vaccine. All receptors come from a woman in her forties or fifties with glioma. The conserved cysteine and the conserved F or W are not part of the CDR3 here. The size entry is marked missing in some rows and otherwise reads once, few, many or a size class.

CDR3 protein: ASSPPRSSYNEQF; V gene: TRBV28; clone size: NA; J gene: TRBJ2-1
CDR3 protein: ATRRTNTEAF; V gene: TRBV6-6; clone size: NA; J gene: TRBJ1-1
CDR3 protein: ASSLQGRVITEAF; V gene: TRBV6-6; clone size: NA; J gene: TRBJ1-1
CDR3 protein: AWSRPRGSSTDTQY; V gene: TRBV30; clone size: NA; J gene: TRBJ2-3
CDR3 protein: ASSGGQGAGETQY; V gene: TRBV5-6; clone size: NA; J gene: TRBJ2-5
CDR3 protein: ASSRTSGTYEQY; V gene: TRBV6-5; clone size: NA; J gene: TRBJ2-7
CDR3 protein: ASTRTGVNEKLF; V gene: TRBV7-8; clone size: NA; J gene: TRBJ1-4
CDR3 protein: ASSVGAGVSDEQY; V gene: TRBV9; clone size: NA; J gene: TRBJ2-7
CDR3 protein: ASSVAVGQSSTDTQY; V gene: TRBV9; clone size: NA; J gene: TRBJ2-3
CDR3 protein: ASSLGFRFYEQY; V gene: TRBV27; clone size: once; J gene: NA
CDR3 protein: ASSQRQGSGTYEQY; V gene: TRBV4-2; clone size: few; J gene: TRBJ2-7
CDR3 protein: ASSIGAAGEQF; V gene: TRBV19; clone size: NA; J gene: TRBJ2-1
CDR3 protein: ASSYGPAYNEQF; V gene: TRBV6-5; clone size: NA; J gene: TRBJ2-1
CDR3 protein: ASSFRGQGETQY; V gene: TRBV19; clone size: NA; J gene: TRBJ2-5
CDR3 protein: ATSRGLSSYNEQF; V gene: TRBV19; clone size: NA; J gene: TRBJ2-1
CDR3 protein: ASSPIGLAGEVTQY; V gene: TRBV19; clone size: NA; J gene: TRBJ2-5
CDR3 protein: SVEDRGWGRAGTDTQY; V gene: TRBV29-1; clone size: NA; J gene: TRBJ2-3
CDR3 protein: ASSQESLRPHEQY; V gene: TRBV14; clone size: once; J gene: TRBJ2-7
CDR3 protein: ASSLGGRGPYEQY; V gene: TRBV5-1; clone size: once; J gene: TRBJ2-7
CDR3 protein: ASTPGTLTYEQY; V gene: TRBV7-6; clone size: NA; J gene: TRBJ2-7
CDR3 protein: ASSQVPRLQGTYEQY; V gene: TRBV4-1; clone size: NA; J gene: TRBJ2-7
CDR3 protein: ASSDRGWNQPQH; V gene: TRBV2; clone size: NA; J gene: TRBJ1-5
CDR3 protein: ASSLGGGAYGYT; V gene: TRBV7-8; clone size: NA; J gene: TRBJ1-2